The clone carrying this T cell receptor (beta chain) was counted only a few times. These data come from a study of T cells in Graves' hyperthyroidism and ophthalmopathy. The overall study: The initial diagnosis was the point when peripheral blood was collected, ahead of any treatment.

RNA transcripts were the template for amplifying TCR beta CDR3 regions. In the first-round RT-PCR of the TCR CDR3, the HTBI primer set was used. MiXCR was run by TCRdb on the multiplex PCR reads, yielding one entry per CDR3 protein. The table includes about 620,000 distinct CDR3 sequences, around 15% detected once. J lost 0 bases, V lost 0 bases, and 13 bases had no gene match. CDR3 length equals 20 residues. Per germline, CDR1 LNHDA and CDR2 SQIVND (reference sequence). Sequencing used blood. The chain couples TRBV19 to TRBJ2-2; 7 nucleotides match TRBD2. This TCR was recovered from a woman aged 25-40 years with Graves' hyperthyroidism. The CDR3 sequence is CASSIDRRLAAPSNTGELFF. The CDR3 DNA reads as TGTGCCAGTAGTATAGATCGACGGCTAGCGGCTCCTTCGAACACCGGGGAGCTGTTTTTT. Supplemented by reference TRBV19 and TRBJ2-2, the full variable domain reads DGGITQSPKYLFRKEGQNVTLSCEQNLNHDAMYWYRQDPGQGLRLIYYSQIVNDFQKGDIAEGYSVSREKKESFPLTVTSAQKNPTAFYLCASSIDRRLAAPSNTGELFFGEGSRLTVL.